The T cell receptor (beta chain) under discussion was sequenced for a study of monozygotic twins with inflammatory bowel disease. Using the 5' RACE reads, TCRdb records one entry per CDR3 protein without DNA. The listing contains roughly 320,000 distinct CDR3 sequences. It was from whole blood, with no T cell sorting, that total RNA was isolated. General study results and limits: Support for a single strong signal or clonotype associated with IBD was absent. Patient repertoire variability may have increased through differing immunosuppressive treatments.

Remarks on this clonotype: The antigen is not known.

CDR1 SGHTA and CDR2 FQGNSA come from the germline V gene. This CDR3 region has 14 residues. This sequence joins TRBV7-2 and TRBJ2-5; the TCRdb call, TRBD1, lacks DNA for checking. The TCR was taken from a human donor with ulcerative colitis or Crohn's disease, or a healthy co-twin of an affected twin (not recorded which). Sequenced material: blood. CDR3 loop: CASSFGSGGETQYF.